One T cell receptor (beta chain) is described in this entry. This CDR3 region has 14 residues. CDR1 and CDR2 from the germline V gene are LNHDA and SQIVND (reference sequence). The V gene end was trimmed by 1 base and the J gene end by 6 bases; junction bases not matched to a gene: 4. These data belong to a study of pediatric ulcerative colitis. Sequencing depth was up to 500,000 reads per sample. Repertoires were generated with immunoSEQ multiplex PCR, while TCRdb's copy carries only in-frame clones and drops some. The sample shows some 57,000 clones, 87% of them seen only once. Sequencing input: blood. The clonotype was recovered from a boy aged 5-17 years who was a control in a study of pediatric ulcerative colitis. This chain links TRBV19 with TRBJ2-7; 9 positions agree with TRBD1. The CDR3 here is CASSIGDRGGEQYF. CDR3 nucleotides: TGTGCCAGTAGTATAGGAGACAGGGGGGGCGAGCAGTACTTC.